Described below is a single T cell receptor beta chain sequence and its context. This clone was seen only once. It has no known antigen specificity. No much larger clone is present one base from it, and per-base qualities are unavailable. The donors were healthy, HIV-negative adults with no recently reported acute infections or vaccinations. All donors were Caucasian adults living in Nashville, Tennessee, USA. CD4+ T cells were enriched through magnetic negative selection, after which naive cells were positively selected on CD45RA and the remaining negative fraction served as the memory subset. Blood was obtained by leukapheresis, after which PBMCs were separated by Ficoll-Histopaque density gradient centrifugation and cryopreserved in liquid nitrogen vapor phase. Purity and quantity of every magnetically sorted T cell population were checked by analytical flow cytometry. Genomic DNA was isolated from each sorted fraction and quantified by UV absorbance on a Nanodrop 2000c.

V loses 4 bases of germline sequence and J loses 5 bases, and the interval between the two ends is 15 bases. The cysteine opens and the phenylalanine closes a CDR3 of 15 amino acids. Only the CDR3 region is kept as DNA, spanning 45 bases read in frame from base 1. Per the germline V gene, SGHAT is the CDR1 and FQNNGV is the CDR2. The entry originates in a study of shared clonotypes between healthy human individuals (dated by TCRdb to about 2020). Background for the entire study: Three men and a couple of women, aged 18 to 49 years, made up the cohort. For each donor, three plates each were used for CD4 naive and CD4 memory, two plates were used for CD8 naive, and one plate was used for CD8 memory. To estimate repertoire size and how much clonotype sharing occurs between individuals, the study deeply sequenced the blood TCR repertoires of roughly 5 healthy adults. Different laboratories and diverse techniques were used to prepare libraries and sequence TCR repertoires, to increase sequencing depth and limit assay-specific biases. Per donor, leukapheresis produced somewhere between about 0.9 and 10 billion PBMCs.

Using the deep immunoSEQ assay, TCR CDR3 regions were amplified from genomic DNA by multiplex PCR. Extracted genomic DNA from each cell subset was distributed evenly across all wells of several immunoSEQ 96-well plates, and each plate was treated as a replicate. For sorted subsets, about 210 ng of genomic DNA, equivalent to 25,000 to 35,000 T cell genomes, went into each replicate PCR. Purified libraries were quantified with a Qubit 3.0 fluorometer, sized on a Bioanalyzer 2100, and re-quantified with the KAPA Library Quantification kit. A separate single-read 150-cycle Illumina NextSeq 550 flow cell was used to sequence each immunoSEQ 96-well plate. On the authors' methods: Because the immunoSEQ output included only junctional sequences and no quality scores, the filtering could not be the same as the filtering used for full-length reads. To assign V/J genes and CDR3, sequences were annotated against IMGT germline references using PyIR, a Python wrapper for IgBLAST v1.9. Reads were removed for weak V/J assignments (E-value above 1e-6), missing CDR3, stop codons, out-of-frame junctions, or ambiguous translated residues. V3J clonotypes were defined as sequences sharing the same inferred V gene, J gene, and CDR3 amino acid sequence. Percentage overlap between repertoires was computed as shared unique clonotypes divided by the size of the smaller repertoire. Three approaches were used to assess repertoire richness: RTK rarefaction, the Chao1 estimator, and Recon v2.1 estimates of unobserved clonotypes. OLGA was used to compute generation probabilities for all TCRbeta clonotypes that the gDNA method yielded from a handful of donors. As stored in TCRdb, this immuneACCESS dataset retains in-frame rearrangements with V and J assigned. A fraction of the clones does not appear; measured against another copy, unresolved V genes explain less than half of the discrepancy, and the remainder lacks a known reason. V and J calls and clone size are as listed in that table; D and trimming were resolved from the DNA. For this sample the table gives 2.3 million or so clones, of which 90% to 95% were detected only once. About 0.37% of the sample lies in the top ten.

General conclusions and limits of the study: Only blood was sampled, and tissue TCR repertoires likely differ from those in blood. Naive subsets generally had larger estimated clonotype richness than memory subsets. The genetic and exposure-history diversity represented was limited by the small number of donors. Higher generation probabilities were observed for clonotypes shared by all four sorted-subset donors than for non-shared clonotypes. Across four donors, around 5% of naive CD4, 3% to 3.5% of naive CD8, 2% to 2.5% of memory CD4, and 0.4% to 0.45% of memory CD8 clonotypes were shared. Pairwise subsampling led to the expectation that sequencing depth would affect the degree of clonotype sharing among donors. Even with the large sequencing depth, rarefaction of the sorted-subset datasets indicated that sequencing was incomplete.

This sequence originates from a young man in good health. Some clones in this sample may be carry-over from other donors' samples. The sequenced sample was naive CD4+ T cells from PBMCs. Sample cell subset or site, as interpreted from the label and publication: CD45RA+ positively selected. The chain is made from TRBV11-2 and TRBJ1-5, with a weak D call of TRBD1 (5 bases match). This receptor carries the CDR3 CASSSPATGDQPQHF. The DNA sequence reads TGTGCCAGCAGCTCCCCGGCCACGGGGGATCAGCCCCAGCATTTT.